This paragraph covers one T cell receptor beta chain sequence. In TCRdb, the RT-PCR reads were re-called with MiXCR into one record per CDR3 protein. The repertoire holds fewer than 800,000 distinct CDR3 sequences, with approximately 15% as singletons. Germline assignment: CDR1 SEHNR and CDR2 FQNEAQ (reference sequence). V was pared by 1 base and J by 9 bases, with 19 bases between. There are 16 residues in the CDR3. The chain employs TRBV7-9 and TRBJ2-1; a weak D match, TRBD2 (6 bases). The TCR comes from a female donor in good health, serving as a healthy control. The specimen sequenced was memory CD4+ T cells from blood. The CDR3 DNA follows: TGTGCCAGCAGCTTAGGGGGAACCACCGTTAGCGGTGAGCAGTTCTTC. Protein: CASSLGGTTVSGEQFF.